This T cell receptor beta chain was identified during a study of shared clonotypes between healthy human individuals. Produced via immunoSEQ multiplex PCR; TCRdb's table is partial and in-frame only. The sample contains hundreds of thousands of clones, 90% to 95% of which appear only once. V was clipped by 10 bases and J by 0 bases; unmatched bases: 4. The germline V gene encodes CDR1 SSHAT and CDR2 FNYEAQ (reference sequence). The CDR3 consists of 14 residues. CD8 cells regarded as naive lacked CD45RO, were positively chosen for CCR7, and omitted terminally differentiated effector memory CD45RA+ cells. Within Nashville, Tennessee resided all donors, each a Caucasian adult.

The sequence derives from a man aged 30 to 45 in good health. Sequenced material: naive CD8+ T cells sorted from blood. This sequence joins TRBV7-7 and TRBJ2-2, with TRBD2 identical over 8 bases. CDR3 residues: CATREGPNTGELFF. Here the CDR3 DNA reads TGTGCCACCCGGGAGGGCCCGAACACCGGGGAGCTGTTTTTT.